The 6 T cell receptor beta chains listed next were all sequenced from one sample in a study of T-cell reconstitution after alpha-beta-depleted transplantation in children. The TCRbeta library incorporated unique molecular identifiers. Via MiXCR, TCRdb re-called the PCR reads, giving one row per CDR3 protein. The repertoire holds just under 150,000 distinct CDR3 sequences, with roughly 9% as singletons. This specimen was PBMCs, mostly from graft donor cells, taken 180 days after TCRalphabeta/CD19-depleted stem cell transplant. The receptors were gathered from a female patient aged 2-15 years who had a stem cell transplant for congenital amegakaryocytic thrombocytopenia, so the T cells may come from the graft donor.

This clonotype has ten or more counts. V and J are TRBV2 and TRBJ2-1; D gene ambiguous. Germline assignment: CDR1 SNHLY and CDR2 FYNNEI. The CDR3 is made up of 13 amino acids. Deletions cut 1 base from V and 6 bases from J, with 7 bases between. CDR3 nucleotides: TGTGCCAGCAGTGAAGTTATTGGCAATGAGCAGTTCTTC. This gives the protein CASSEVIGNEQFF.

This clonotype occurred many times. The chain joins TRBV5-1 to TRBJ2-1; 11 nucleotides match TRBD2. CDR1 is SGHRS, CDR2 YFSETQ, per germline. V lost 0 bases and J lost 4; bases outside the gene matches: 3. This CDR3 is 16 amino acids long. CDR3 protein: CASSLAGTSGYNEQFF. CDR3 DNA: TGCGCCAGCAGCTTGGCCGGGACTAGCGGTTACAATGAGCAGTTCTTC.

The chain uses TRBV11-3 and TRBJ2-1; D perhaps matches TRBD1 (6 bases). CDR3 length equals 13 residues. The V gene's germline CDR1 is SGHNT and CDR2 YENEEA. Trimming shortened V by 5 bases and J by 6 bases, and 11 bases separated the two germline ends. For the CDR3, the DNA is TGTGCCAGCAGCCGAGGACAGCTCAATGAGCAGTTCTTC. It is translated as CASSRGQLNEQFF.

This clonotype has ten or more counts. The chain recombines TRBV15 with TRBJ2-3; D might be TRBD2 (6 bases). This CDR3 has 16 amino acids. CDR1 and CDR2 (germline): LNHNV, YYDKDF (reference sequence). Trimming removed 1 base from V and 4 bases from J, with 15 bases in between. CDR3 sequence: CATSRGRGLSADTQYF. The CDR3 DNA reads as TGTGCCACCAGCAGAGGGAGGGGACTTTCGGCAGATACGCAGTATTTT.

The chain joins TRBV28 to TRBJ2-7, with 8 bases lining up with TRBD1. The CDR3 has 12 residues. CDR1 is MDHEN and CDR2 is SYDVKM in the germline V gene. Germline trimming cut 4 bases from V and 6 bases from J; bases unmatched to any gene: 2. CDR3 DNA sequence: TGTGCCAGCAGTTCCAGGGGGCGCGAGCAGTACTTC. It yields the protein CASSSRGREQYF.

The chain recombines TRBV20-1 with TRBJ2-3; possible D gene TRBD1, 7 bases. Trimming pared 5 bases from V and 5 bases from J, leaving 20 bases between. Germline CDR1 is DFQATT and CDR2 is SNEGSKA (reference sequence). The CDR3 sequence is 15 residues long. The CDR3 DNA reads TGCAGTGCTCCCGACGTTCGCAGGGGGGTAGATACGCAGTATTTT. Translation: CSAPDVRRGVDTQYF.